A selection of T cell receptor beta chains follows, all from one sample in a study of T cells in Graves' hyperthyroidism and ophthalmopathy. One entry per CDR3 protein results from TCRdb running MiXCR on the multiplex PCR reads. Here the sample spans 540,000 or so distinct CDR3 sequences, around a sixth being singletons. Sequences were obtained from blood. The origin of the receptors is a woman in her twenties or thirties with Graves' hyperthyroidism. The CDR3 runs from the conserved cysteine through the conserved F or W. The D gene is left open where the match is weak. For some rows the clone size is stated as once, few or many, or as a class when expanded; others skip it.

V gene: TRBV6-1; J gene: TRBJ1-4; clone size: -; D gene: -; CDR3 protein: CASGPSSNEKLFF; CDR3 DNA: TGTGCCAGCGGACCCTCATCTAATGAAAAACTGTTTTTT
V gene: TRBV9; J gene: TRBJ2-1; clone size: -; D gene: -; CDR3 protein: CASSALDRPPIVLAYNEQFF; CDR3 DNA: TGTGCCAGCAGCGCGCTCGACAGGCCACCTATAGTCCTCGCGTACAATGAGCAGTTCTTC
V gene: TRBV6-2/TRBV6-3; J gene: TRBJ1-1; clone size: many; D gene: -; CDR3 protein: CASKNMTDHDEAFF; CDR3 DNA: TGTGCCAGCAAAAATATGACGGACCATGATGAAGCTTTCTTT
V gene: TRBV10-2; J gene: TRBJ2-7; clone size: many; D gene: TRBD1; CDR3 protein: CASSEYRGRNEQYF; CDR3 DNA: TGCGCCAGCAGTGAGTACAGGGGGCGGAACGAGCAGTACTTC
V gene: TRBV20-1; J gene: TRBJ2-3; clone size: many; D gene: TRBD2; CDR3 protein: CSASLTSGSDTQYF; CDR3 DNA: TGCAGTGCTAGTTTAACTAGCGGGAGTGATACGCAGTATTTT
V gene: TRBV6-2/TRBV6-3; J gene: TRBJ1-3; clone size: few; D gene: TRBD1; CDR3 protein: CATRTGRNTIYF; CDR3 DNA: TGTGCCACCCGGACAGGGAGAAACACCATATATTTT
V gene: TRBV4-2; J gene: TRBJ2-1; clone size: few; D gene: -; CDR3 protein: CASSQGSLLRGFFEQFF; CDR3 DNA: TGTGCCAGCAGCCAAGGGAGTCTCCTGCGGGGATTCTTTGAGCAGTTCTTC
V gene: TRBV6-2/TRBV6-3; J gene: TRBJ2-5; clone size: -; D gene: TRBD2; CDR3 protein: CASSLRGTSGQETQYF; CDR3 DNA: TGTGCCAGCAGTTTACGGGGGACTAGCGGACAAGAGACCCAGTACTTC
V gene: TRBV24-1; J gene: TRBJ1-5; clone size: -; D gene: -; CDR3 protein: CATSDPRVAQPQHF; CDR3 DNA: TGTGCCACCAGTGACCCCAGGGTGGCTCAGCCCCAGCATTTT
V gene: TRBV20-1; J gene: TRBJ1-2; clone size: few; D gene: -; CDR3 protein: CSASAPDRYGYTF; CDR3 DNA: TGCAGTGCTAGCGCTCCAGACCGATATGGCTACACCTTC
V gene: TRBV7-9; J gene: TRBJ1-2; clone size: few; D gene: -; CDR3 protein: CASSLADRPNYGYTF; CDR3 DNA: TGTGCCAGCAGCTTAGCGGACAGACCTAACTATGGCTACACCTTC
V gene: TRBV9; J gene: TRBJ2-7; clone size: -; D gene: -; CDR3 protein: CASSVGDRSSYEQYF; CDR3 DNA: TGTGCCAGCAGCGTAGGAGACAGGTCTTCCTACGAGCAGTACTTC
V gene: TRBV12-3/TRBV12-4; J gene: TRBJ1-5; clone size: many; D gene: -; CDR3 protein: CASTLEGVVQPQHF; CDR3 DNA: TGTGCCAGCACCCTAGAAGGGGTGGTTCAGCCCCAGCATTTT
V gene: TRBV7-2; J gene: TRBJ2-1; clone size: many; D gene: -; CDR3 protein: CASSPGLHNYEQFF; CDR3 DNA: TGTGCCAGCAGCCCGGGACTTCATAACTATGAGCAGTTCTTC
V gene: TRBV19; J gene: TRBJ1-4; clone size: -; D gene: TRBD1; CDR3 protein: CASTRGTGVNEKLFF; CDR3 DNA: TGTGCCAGTACCCGCGGCACAGGGGTTAATGAAAAACTGTTTTTT
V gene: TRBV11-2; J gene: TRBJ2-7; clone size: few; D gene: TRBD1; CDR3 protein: CASTERWDREYEQYF; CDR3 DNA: TGTGCCAGCACGGAACGTTGGGACAGAGAGTACGAGCAGTACTTC
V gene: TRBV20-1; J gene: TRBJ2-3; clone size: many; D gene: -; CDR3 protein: CSAQSVSGITDTQYF; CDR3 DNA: TGCAGTGCTCAAAGTGTTAGCGGAATCACAGATACGCAGTATTTT
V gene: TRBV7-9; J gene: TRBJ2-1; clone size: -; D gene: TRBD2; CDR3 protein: CASSLVVAGGWNEQFF; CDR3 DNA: TGTGCCAGCAGCTTAGTAGTAGCGGGAGGTTGGAATGAGCAGTTCTTC
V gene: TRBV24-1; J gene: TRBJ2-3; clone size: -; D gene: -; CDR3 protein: CATSDLLGDTQYF; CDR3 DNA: TGTGCCACCAGTGATTTGCTGGGAGATACGCAGTATTTT
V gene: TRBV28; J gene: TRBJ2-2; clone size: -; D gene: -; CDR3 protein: CASSSQYTGELFF; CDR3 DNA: TGTGCCAGCAGTTCTCAGTACACCGGGGAGCTGTTTTTT
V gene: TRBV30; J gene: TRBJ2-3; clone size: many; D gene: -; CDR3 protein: CACPTPQDAQYF; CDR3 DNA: TGTGCCTGCCCGACACCCCAGGATGCGCAGTATTTT
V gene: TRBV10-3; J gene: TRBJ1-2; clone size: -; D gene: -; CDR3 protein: CAIGPSGRTRNYGYTF; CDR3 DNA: TGTGCCATCGGCCCATCCGGGAGGACGAGAAACTATGGCTACACCTTC
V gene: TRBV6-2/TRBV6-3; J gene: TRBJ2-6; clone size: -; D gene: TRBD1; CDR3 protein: CASRKPILQGMDGANVLTF; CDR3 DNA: TGTGCCAGCAGAAAGCCCATTTTACAGGGGATGGATGGGGCCAACGTCCTGACTTTC
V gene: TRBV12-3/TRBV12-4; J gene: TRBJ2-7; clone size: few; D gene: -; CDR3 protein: CASSFPPTGLRQYF; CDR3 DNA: TGTGCCAGCAGTTTCCCCCCTACAGGGCTACGGCAGTACTTC
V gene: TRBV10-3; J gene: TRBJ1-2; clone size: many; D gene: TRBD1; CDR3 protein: CAISQDRGGYTF; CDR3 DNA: TGTGCCATCAGCCAAGACAGGGGTGGCTACACCTTC
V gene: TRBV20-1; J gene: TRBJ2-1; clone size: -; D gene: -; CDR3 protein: CSANPGPSSYNEQFF; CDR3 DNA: TGCAGTGCTAATCCGGGGCCCTCATCCTACAATGAGCAGTTCTTC
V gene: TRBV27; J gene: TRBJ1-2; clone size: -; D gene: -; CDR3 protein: CASRPVGRVEYGYTF; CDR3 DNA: TGTGCCAGCAGACCCGTTGGCAGGGTGGAGTATGGCTACACCTTC
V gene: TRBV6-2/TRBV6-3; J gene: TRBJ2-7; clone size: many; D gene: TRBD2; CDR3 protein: CAAGRRIYYEQYF; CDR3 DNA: TGTGCCGCCGGGAGGCGCATCTACTACGAGCAGTACTTC
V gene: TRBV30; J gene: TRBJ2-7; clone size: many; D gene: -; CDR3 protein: CAWSYRGYSYEQYF; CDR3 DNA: TGTGCCTGGAGTTATAGGGGGTACTCCTACGAGCAGTACTTC
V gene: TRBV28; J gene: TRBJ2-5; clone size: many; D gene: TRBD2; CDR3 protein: CASSLQRGWQETQYF; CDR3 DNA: TGTGCCAGCAGTCTCCAGCGGGGGTGGCAAGAGACCCAGTACTTC
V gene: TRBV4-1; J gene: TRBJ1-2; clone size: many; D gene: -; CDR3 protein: CASSPNTRSLYGYTF; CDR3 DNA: TGCGCCAGCAGCCCGAACACAAGGTCGCTTTATGGCTACACCTTC
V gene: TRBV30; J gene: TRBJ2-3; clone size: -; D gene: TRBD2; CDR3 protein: CAWRRKLAGGADTQYF; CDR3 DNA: TGTGCCTGGAGACGGAAACTAGCGGGAGGTGCGGATACGCAGTATTTT
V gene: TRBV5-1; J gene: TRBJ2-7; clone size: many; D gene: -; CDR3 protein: CASSFRDTTYEQYF; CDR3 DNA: TGCGCCAGCAGCTTCCGGGACACGACCTACGAGCAGTACTTC
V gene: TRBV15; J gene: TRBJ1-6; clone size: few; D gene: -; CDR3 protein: CATSPGSVEGSPLHF; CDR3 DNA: TGTGCCACCAGCCCAGGTTCCGTCGAGGGTTCACCCCTCCACTTT
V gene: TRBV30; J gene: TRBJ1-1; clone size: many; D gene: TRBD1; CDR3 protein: CAWSVLYRGNTEAFF; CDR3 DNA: TGTGCCTGGAGTGTGCTTTACAGGGGTAACACTGAAGCTTTCTTT